This T cell receptor beta chain stems from a study of blood T cell repertoires in COVID-19. In the study overall: Italy, Spain and the United States were the sources of the convalescent and acute COVID-19 samples. T cells, B-cell-depleted T cells, or PBMCs supplied cDNA or gDNA.

CDR3 length: 12 residues. V was trimmed by 5 bases and J by 8 bases, leaving 11 bases between them. Germline V gives CDR1 SGHTA, CDR2 FQGNSA. Produced via immunoSEQ multiplex PCR; TCRdb's table is partial and in-frame only. The sample includes about 140,000 clones, about 90% of them seen just once. This clone was counted only a few times. The chain couples TRBV7-2 to TRBJ2-3, with D uncertain. This clonotype originated in a man aged 50 to 60 who had recovered from COVID-19. The sample comprised peripheral blood. The CDR3 spells CASSLSTGTQYF. The CDR3 nucleotides are TGTGCCAGCAGCCTTAGCACGGGTACGCAGTATTTT.